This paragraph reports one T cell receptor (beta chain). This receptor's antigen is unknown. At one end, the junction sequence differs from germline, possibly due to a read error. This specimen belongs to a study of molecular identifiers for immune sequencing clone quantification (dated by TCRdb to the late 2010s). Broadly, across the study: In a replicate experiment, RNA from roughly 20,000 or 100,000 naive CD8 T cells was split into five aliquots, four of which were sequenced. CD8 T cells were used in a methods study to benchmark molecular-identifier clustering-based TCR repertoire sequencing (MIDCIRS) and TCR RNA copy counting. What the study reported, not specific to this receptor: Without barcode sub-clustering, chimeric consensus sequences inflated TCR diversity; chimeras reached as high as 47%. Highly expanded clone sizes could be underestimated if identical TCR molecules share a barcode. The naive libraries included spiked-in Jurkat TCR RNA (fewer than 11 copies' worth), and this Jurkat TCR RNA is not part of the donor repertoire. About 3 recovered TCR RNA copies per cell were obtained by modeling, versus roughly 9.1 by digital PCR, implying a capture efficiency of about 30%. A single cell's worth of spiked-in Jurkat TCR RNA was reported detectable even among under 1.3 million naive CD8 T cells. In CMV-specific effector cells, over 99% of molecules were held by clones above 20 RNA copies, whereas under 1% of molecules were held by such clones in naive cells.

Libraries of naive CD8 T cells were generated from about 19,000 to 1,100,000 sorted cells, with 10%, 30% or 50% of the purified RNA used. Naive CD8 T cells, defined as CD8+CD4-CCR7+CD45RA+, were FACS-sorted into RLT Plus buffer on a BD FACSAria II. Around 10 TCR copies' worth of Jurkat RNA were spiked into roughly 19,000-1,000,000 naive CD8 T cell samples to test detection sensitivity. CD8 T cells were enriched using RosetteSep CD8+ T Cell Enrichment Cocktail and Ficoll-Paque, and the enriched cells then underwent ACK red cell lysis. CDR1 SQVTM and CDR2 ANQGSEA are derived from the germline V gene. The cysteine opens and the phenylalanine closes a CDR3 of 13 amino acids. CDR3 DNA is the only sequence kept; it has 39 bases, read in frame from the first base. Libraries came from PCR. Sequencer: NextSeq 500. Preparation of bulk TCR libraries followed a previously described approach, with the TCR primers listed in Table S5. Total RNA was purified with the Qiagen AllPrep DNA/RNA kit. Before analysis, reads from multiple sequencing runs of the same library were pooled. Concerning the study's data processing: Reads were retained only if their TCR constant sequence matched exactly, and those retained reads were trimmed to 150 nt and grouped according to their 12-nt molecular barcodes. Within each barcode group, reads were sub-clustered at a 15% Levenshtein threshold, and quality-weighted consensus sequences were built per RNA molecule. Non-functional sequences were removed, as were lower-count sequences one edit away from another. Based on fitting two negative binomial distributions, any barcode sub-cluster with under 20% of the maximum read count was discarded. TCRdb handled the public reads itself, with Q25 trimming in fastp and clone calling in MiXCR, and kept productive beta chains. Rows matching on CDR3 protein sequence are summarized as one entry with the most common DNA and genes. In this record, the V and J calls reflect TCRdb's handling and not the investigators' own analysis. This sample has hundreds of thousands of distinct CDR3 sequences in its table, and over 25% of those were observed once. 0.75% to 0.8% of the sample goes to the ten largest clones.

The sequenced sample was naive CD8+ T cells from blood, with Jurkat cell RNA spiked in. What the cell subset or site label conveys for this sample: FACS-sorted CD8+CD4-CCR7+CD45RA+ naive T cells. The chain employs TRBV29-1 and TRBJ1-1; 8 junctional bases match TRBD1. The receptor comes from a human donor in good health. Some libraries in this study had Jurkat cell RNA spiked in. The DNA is TGCAGCGTTGCGTCAGGGGGCTACACTGAAGCTCTCTTT. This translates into CSVASGGYTEALF.